The rows below give T cell receptor beta chains drawn from one sample of a study of T cell changes during pregnancy in multiple sclerosis. Profiling relied on immunoSEQ multiplex PCR, and the TCRdb table lists in-frame clones only, not all of them. Of 65,000 to 90,000 clones in the sample, over 80% are singletons; the top ten hold less than 2.5%. This sample comprised peripheral blood, obtained before pregnancy. The receptors were sampled from a female donor with multiple sclerosis, enrolled in a pregnancy study. The CDR3 runs from the conserved cysteine through the conserved F or W. The D gene is left open where the match is weak. Size is omitted from some rows. Given values are once, few, many or a class for expanded clones.

V gene	J gene	clone size	D gene	CDR3 DNA	CDR3 protein
TRBV29-1	TRBJ2-1	few	-	TGCAGCGCCCTCCCATTTATAGAAGCCTCGGACAATGAGCAGTTCTTC	CSALPFIEASDNEQFF
TRBV7-9	TRBJ2-3	-	-	TGTGCCAGTAGCTCGGGGAATACGCAGTATTTT	CASSSGNTQYF
TRBV19	TRBJ1-1	-	TRBD1	TGTGCCAGTGGCCCGACCAAGGACAGGGCGGCTTTCTTT	CASGPTKDRAAFF
TRBV11-2	TRBJ2-3	-	TRBD2	TGTGCCAGCAGCTTCCGCGTCAGCGGGAGGACTAGCACAGATACGCAGTATTTT	CASSFRVSGRTSTDTQYF
TRBV30	TRBJ2-5	-	TRBD2	TGTGCCTGGAGTGTAAGGGGGGGGACTAGCGGGAAAGAGACCCAGTACTTC	CAWSVRGGTSGKETQYF
TRBV7-2	TRBJ1-2	-	TRBD1	TGTGCCAGCAGCTTAGAGGGGACAGGAGCTAACTATGGCTACACCTTC	CASSLEGTGANYGYTF
TRBV19	TRBJ1-1	-	TRBD1	TGTGCCAGTAGTCAGCGAGGGGGCGAGATGGCTGAAGCTTTCTTT	CASSQRGGEMAEAFF
TRBV15	TRBJ2-2	-	-	TGTGCCTCGGCCGAGGGAGGGGGGAACACCGGGGAGCTGTTTTTT	CASAEGGGNTGELFF
TRBV28	TRBJ2-7	once	TRBD2	TGTGCCAGCAGGGCGGGACTAGCGGGAGGATATTACTACGAGCAGTACTTC	CASRAGLAGGYYYEQYF
TRBV7-6	TRBJ2-5	-	-	TGTGCCAGCAGCTTAGCCGGTTCACGTCAAGAGACCCAGTACTTC	CASSLAGSRQETQYF
TRBV19	TRBJ2-3	once	TRBD1	TGTGCCAGTAGTCCCCCCAAGGGGAGACAGGGGGCCCTAATCTCAGATACGCAGTATTTT	CASSPPKGRQGALISDTQYF
TRBV19	TRBJ1-5	-	-	TGTGCCAGTAACCGGGGAGGTCAGCCCCAGCATTTT	CASNRGGQPQHF
TRBV5-6	TRBJ2-7	-	-	TGTGCCAGCAGCTTGGTCGCTAGCGACTACGAGCAGTACTTC	CASSLVASDYEQYF
TRBV7-6	TRBJ2-3	-	TRBD2	TGTGCCAGCAGCCCCGGTTGGGCGGGGGGCACAGATACGCAGTATTTT	CASSPGWAGGTDTQYF